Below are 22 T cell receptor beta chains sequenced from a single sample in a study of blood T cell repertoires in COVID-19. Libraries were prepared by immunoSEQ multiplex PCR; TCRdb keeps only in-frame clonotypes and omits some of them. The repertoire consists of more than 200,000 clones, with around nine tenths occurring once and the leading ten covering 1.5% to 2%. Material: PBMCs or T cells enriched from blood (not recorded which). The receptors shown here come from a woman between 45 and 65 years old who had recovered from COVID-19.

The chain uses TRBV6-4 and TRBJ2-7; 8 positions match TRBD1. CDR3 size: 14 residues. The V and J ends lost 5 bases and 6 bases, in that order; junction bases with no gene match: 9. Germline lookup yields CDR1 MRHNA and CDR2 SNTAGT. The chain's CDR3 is CASSHDGQGSEQYF. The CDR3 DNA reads TGTGCCAGCAGTCACGATGGACAGGGTAGCGAGCAGTACTTC.

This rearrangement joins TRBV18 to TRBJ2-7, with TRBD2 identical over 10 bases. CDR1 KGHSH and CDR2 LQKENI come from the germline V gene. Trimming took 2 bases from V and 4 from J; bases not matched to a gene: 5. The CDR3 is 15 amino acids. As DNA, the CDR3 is TGTGCCAGCTCACCAAAGCGGGAGGGCCTTTACGAGCAGTACTTC. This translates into CASSPKREGLYEQYF.

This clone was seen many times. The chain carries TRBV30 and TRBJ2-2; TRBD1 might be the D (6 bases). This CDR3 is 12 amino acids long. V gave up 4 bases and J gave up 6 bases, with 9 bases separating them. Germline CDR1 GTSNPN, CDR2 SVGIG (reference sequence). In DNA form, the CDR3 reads TGTGCCTGGAACGAGGGGGCCGGGGAGCTGTTTTTT. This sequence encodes CAWNEGAGELFF.

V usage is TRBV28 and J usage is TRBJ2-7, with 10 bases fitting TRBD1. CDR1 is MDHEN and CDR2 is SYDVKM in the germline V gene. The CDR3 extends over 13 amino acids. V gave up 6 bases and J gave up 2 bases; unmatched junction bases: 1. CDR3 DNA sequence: TGTGCCAGCAGGGGACAGGGGCCCTACGAGCAGTACTTC. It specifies CASRGQGPYEQYF.

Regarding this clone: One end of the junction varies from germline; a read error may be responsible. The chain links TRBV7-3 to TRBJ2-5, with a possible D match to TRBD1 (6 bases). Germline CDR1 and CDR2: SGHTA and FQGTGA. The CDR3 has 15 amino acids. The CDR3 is CASSLTGTYQETQYF. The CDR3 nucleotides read TGTGCCAGCAGCCTAACGGGGACATACCAAGAGACCCAGTACTTC. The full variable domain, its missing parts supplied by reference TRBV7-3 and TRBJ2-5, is GAGVSQTPSNKVTEKGKYVELRCDPISGHTALYWYRQSLGQGPEFLIYFQGTGAADDSGLPNDRFFAVRPEGSVSTLKIQRTERGDSAVYLCASSLTGTYQETQYFGPGTRLLVL.

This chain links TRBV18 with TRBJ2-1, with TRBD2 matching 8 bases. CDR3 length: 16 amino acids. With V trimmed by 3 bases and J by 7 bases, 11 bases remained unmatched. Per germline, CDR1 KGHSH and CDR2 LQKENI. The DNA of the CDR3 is TGTGCCAGCTCACCGGTGACGGGAGGGCCTGGGAATGAGCAGTTCTTC. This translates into CASSPVTGGPGNEQFF.

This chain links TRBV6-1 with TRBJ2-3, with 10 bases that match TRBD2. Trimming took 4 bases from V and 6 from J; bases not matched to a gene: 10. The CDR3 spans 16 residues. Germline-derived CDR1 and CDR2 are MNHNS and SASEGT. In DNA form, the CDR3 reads TGTGCCAGCAGTGGTCCTAGCGGGAGTTCTTCGGATACGCAGTATTTT. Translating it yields CASSGPSGSSSDTQYF.

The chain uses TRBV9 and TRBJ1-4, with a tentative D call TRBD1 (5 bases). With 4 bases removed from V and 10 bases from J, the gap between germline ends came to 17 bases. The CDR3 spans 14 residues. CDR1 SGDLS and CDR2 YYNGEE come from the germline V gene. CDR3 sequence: CASSPGLPVGKLFF. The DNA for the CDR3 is TGTGCCAGCAGCCCGGGACTCCCTGTTGGAAAACTGTTTTTT.

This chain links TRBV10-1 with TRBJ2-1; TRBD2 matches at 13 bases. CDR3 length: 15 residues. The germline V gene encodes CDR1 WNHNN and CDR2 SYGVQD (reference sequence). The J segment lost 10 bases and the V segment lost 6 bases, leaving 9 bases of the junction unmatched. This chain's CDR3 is CASSRGLAGDGEQFF. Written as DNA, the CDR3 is TGCGCCAGCAGCCGAGGACTAGCGGGAGATGGCGAGCAGTTCTTC.

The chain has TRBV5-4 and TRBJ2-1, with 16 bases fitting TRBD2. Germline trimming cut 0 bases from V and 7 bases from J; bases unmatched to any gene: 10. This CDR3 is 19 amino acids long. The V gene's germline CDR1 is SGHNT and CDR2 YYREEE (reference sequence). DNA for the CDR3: TGTGCCAGCAGCTTGGGACCGGGACTAGCGGGAGGGCCCAGTAATGAGCAGTTCTTC. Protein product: CASSLGPGLAGGPSNEQFF.

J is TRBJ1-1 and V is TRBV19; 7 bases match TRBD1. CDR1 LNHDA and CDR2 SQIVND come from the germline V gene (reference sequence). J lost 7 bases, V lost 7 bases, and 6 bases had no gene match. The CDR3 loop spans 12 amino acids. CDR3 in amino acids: CASMTGLHEAFF. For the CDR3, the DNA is TGTGCCAGTATGACAGGGCTCCATGAAGCTTTCTTT.

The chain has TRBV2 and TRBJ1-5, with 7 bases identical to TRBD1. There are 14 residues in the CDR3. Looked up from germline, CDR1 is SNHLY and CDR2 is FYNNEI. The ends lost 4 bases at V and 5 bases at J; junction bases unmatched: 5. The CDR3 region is CASSGDSSYQPQHF. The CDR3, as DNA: TGTGCCAGCAGTGGGGACAGTTCTTATCAGCCCCAGCATTTT.

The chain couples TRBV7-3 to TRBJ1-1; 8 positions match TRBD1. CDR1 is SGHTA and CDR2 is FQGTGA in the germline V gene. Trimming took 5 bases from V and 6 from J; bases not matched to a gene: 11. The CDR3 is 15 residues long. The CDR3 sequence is CASSPQGDRRSEAFF. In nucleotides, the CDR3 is TGTGCCAGCAGCCCTCAAGGGGACAGGCGATCTGAAGCTTTCTTT.

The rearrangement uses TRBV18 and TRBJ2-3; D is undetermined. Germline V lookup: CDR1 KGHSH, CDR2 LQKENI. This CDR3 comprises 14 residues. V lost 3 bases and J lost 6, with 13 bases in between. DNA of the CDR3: TGTGCCAGCTCACCCCCTACCCTCGGGGATACGCAGTATTTT. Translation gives CASSPPTLGDTQYF.

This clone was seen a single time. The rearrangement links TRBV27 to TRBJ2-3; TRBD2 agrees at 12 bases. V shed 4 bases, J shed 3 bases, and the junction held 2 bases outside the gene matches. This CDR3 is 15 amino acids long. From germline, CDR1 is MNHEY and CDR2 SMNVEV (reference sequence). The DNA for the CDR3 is TGTGCCAGCAGTTACGGGACTAGCGGGACAGATACGCAGTATTTT. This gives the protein CASSYGTSGTDTQYF.

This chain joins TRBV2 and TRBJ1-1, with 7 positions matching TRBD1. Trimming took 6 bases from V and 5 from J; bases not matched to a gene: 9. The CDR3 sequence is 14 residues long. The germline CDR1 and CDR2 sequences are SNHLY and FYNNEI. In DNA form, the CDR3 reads TGTGCCAGCAGGGAGGACAGGCTCCTTACTGAAGCTTTCTTT. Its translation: CASREDRLLTEAFF.

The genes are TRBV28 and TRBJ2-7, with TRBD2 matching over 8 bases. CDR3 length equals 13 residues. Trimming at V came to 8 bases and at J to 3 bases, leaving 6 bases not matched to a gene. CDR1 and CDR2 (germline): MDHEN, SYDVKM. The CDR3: CASQLAEYYEQYF. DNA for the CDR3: TGTGCCAGCCAACTAGCGGAGTACTACGAGCAGTACTTC.

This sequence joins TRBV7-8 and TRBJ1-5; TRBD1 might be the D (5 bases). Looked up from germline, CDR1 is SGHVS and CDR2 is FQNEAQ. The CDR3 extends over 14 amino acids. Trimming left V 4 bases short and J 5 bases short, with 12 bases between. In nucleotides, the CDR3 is TGTGCCAGCAGCTCCCTGACAGACCATCAGCCCCAGCATTTT. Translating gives CASSSLTDHQPQHF. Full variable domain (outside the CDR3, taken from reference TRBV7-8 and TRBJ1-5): GAGVSQSPRYKVAKRGQDVALRCDPISGHVSLFWYQQALGQGPEFLTYFQNEAQLDKSGLPSDRFFAERPEGSVSTLKIQRTQQEDSAVYLCASSSLTDHQPQHFGDGTRLSIL.

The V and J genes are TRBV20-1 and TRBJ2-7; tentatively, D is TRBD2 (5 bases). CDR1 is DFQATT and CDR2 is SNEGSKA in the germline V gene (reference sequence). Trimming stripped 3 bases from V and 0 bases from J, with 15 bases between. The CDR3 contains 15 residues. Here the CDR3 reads CSASLRGVSSYEQYF. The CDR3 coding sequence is TGCAGTGCTAGTTTACGGGGAGTTAGCTCCTACGAGCAGTACTTC.

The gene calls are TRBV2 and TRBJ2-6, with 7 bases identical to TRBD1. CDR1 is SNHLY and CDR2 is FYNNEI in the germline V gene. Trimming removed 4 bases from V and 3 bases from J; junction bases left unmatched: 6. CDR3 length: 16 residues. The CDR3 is CASSGQQGFGANVLTF. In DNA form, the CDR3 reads TGTGCCAGCAGTGGACAACAGGGGTTTGGGGCCAACGTCCTGACTTTC.

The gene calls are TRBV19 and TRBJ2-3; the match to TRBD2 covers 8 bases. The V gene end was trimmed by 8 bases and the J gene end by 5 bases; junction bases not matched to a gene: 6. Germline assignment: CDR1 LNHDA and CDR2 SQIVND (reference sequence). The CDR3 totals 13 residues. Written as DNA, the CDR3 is TGTGCCAGTCGTAGCGGGAACGTAGATACGCAGTATTTT. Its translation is CASRSGNVDTQYF. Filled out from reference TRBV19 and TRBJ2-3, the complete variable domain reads DGGITQSPKYLFRKEGQNVTLSCEQNLNHDAMYWYRQDPGQGLRLIYYSQIVNDFQKGDIAEGYSVSREKKESFPLTVTSAQKNPTAFYLCASRSGNVDTQYFGPGTRLTVL.

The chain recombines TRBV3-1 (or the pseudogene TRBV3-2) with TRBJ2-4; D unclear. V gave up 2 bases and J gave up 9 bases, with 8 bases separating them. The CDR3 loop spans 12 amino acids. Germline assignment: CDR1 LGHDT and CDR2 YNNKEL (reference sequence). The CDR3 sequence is CASSQISRIQYF. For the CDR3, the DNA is TGTGCCAGCAGCCAAATAAGCCGCATTCAGTACTTC.